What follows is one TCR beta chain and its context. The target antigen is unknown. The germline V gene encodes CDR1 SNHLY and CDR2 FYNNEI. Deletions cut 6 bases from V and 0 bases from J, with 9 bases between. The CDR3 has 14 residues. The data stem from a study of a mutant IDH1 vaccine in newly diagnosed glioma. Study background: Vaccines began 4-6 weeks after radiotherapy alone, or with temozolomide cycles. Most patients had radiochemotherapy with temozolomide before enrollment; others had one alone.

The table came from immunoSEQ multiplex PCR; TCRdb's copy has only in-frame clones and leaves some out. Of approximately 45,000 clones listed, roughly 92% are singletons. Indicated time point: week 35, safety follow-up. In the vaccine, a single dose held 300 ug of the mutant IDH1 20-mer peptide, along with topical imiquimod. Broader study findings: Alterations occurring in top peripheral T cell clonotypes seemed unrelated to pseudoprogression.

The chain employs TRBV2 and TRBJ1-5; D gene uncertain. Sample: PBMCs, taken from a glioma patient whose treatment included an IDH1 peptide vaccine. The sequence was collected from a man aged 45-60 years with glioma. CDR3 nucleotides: TGTGCCAGCAGGTCTGAGTATAGCAATCAGCCCCAGCATTTT. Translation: CASRSEYSNQPQHF. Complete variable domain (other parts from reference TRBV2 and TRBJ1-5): EPEVTQTPSHQVTQMGQEVILRCVPISNHLYFYWYRQILGQKVEFLVSFYNNEISEKSEIFDDQFSVERPDGSNFTLKIRSTKLEDSAMYFCASRSEYSNQPQHFGDGTRLSIL.